The clone carrying this T cell receptor (beta chain) was picked up many times. The sample comes from a study of identical twins. The germline V and J ends were trimmed by 2 bases and 4 bases, with 9 bases remaining between them. The CDR3 is made up of 14 amino acids. In germline, CDR1 is SGDLS, CDR2 YYNGEE. TCRdb redid the calling of the 5' RACE reads with MiXCR, one entry per CDR3 protein. The sample has roughly 250,000 distinct CDR3 sequences; about an eighth are singletons. The V and J genes are TRBV9 and TRBJ2-2; D gene ambiguous. Input material: memory (CD45RO+) T cells sorted from blood. This clonotype originated in a woman under 30 in good health. The CDR3 region is CASSVRPRTGELFF. The CDR3 coding sequence is TGTGCCAGCAGCGTCCGACCGCGCACCGGGGAGCTGTTTTTT.